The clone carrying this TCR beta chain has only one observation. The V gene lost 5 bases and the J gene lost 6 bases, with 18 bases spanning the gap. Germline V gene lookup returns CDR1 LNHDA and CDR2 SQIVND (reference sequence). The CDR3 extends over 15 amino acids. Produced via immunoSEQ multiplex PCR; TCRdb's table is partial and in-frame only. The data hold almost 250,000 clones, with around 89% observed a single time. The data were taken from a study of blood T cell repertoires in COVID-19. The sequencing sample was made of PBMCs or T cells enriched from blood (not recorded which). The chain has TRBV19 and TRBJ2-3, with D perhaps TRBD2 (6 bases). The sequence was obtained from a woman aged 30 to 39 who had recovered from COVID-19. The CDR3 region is CASSWDSLTRDTQYF. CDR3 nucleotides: TGTGCCAGTAGTTGGGACTCCCTGACAAGGGATACGCAGTATTTT.